This TCR beta chain was recovered during a study of T cells expressing NK-cell markers (dated by TCRdb to 2019 to 2021). As for the study more broadly: Three sorted T-cell subsets (CD3+CD56+NKG2C+, CD3+CD56+NKG2C- and CD3+CD56-NKG2C+) from fewer than 10 donors had their TCR beta-chain repertoires profiled. Seven of the eight sequenced donors were HCMV-seropositive and one was HCMV-seronegative. All eight donors whose samples were sequenced were randomly selected healthy volunteers, three of them men and five women. Illumina HiSeq 2000/2500, MiSeq or NextSeq was used to sequence libraries as 2 x 150 bp reads. Overall results and qualifications from the work: It remained unclear whether the expanded NKG2C-expressing T cell clones were specific for HCMV antigens. For about 6 donors, the dominant CD3+CD56+NKG2C+ clonotypes were among the top 10 CD8+ clonotypes and accounted for roughly 1.0-8% of CD8+ T cells. Those dominant clonotypes were again the most abundant among CD3+CD56-NKG2C+ cells in a handful of donors, at roughly 28.3-60.1%.

A commercial ELISA kit detecting HCMV-specific IgG in serum was used to determine HCMV serostatus. Ficoll density gradient centrifugation was used to isolate peripheral blood mononuclear cells from blood. The germline V gene encodes CDR1 LGHNA and CDR2 YSLEER. Reading from cysteine to phenylalanine, the CDR3 counts 16 amino acids. The nucleotide record is missing. Details on this clonotype: This receptor's antigen is unknown.

Instrument on record: Illumina HiSeq 2000. 5'RACE template switching, by which a universal primer site and unique molecular identifiers were added, was used to make TCR beta cDNA libraries. Synthesis of cDNA was primed from the TCR beta constant segment and was followed by two consecutive PCR amplification steps. As for the authors' bioinformatics: MIGEC was used to demultiplex reads and group the reads by UMI, and MiTCR was used to assemble and quantify clonotypes. To exclude erroneous sequences, any TCR cDNA sequence not supported by at least two reads was discarded. Downstream repertoire analysis used the tcR package, and clonotypes were matched across fractions by CDR3 nucleotide sequence plus V segment. Antigen specificity was annotated against VDJdb with VDJmatch, allowing one amino acid substitution in CDR3. TCRdb reprocessed the raw reads; every CDR3 protein sequence is a single record, and DNA is not supplied. What appears here as the V and J calls and clone size reflects TCRdb's work, not the paper's. The sample table holds some 110,000 distinct CDR3 sequences. Roughly 18% of the sample comes from the top ten.

Sample: blood T cells: a sorted CD56 or NKG2C T cell subset, CD4+ or CD8+ T cells, or bulk PBMC T cells (not recorded which). This clonotype was sampled from a woman aged 18 to 75 in good health. The chain couples TRBV4-3 to TRBJ2-3; without DNA, the TCRdb call of TRBD2 cannot be checked. The CDR3 protein is CASSQDLDEGPDTQYF.